Below, 15 T cell receptor beta chains from the same sample are listed, as sequenced in a study of T cell repertoires in cytomegalovirus infection. Each CDR3 protein is one row after TCRdb ran MiXCR on the reads. Among more than 150,000 distinct CDR3 sequences listed, around 20% were seen once. The sample comprised PBMCs. Source of these receptors: a human donor in good health (CMV status not recorded). Some clones in this sample may be carry-over from other donors' samples.

This clonotype was seen once. This chain links TRBV4-1 with TRBJ2-7, with a possible D match to TRBD2 (7 bases). The CDR3 is made up of 15 amino acids. Germline-derived CDR1 and CDR2 are MGHRA and YSYEKL. Trimming removed 1 base at V and 6 bases at J, with 16 bases between. CDR3 DNA sequence: TGCGCCAGCAGCCAAGCGTGGGGGGGCCTGGCCGAGCAGTACTTC. Residues: CASSQAWGGLAEQYF.

This clonotype was seen a handful of times. J is TRBJ2-4 and V is TRBV7-9; TRBD1 is a possible D gene (5 bases). V gave up 5 bases and J gave up 6 bases, with 26 bases separating them. This CDR3 contains 18 residues. Germline V lookup: CDR1 SEHNR, CDR2 FQNEAQ (reference sequence). CDR3 sequence reads: CASSPPAGSSPPLNIQYF. The CDR3, as DNA: TGTGCCAGCAGCCCGCCAGCAGGGTCCTCCCCTCCCTTAAACATTCAGTACTTC.

This clonotype came up many times. The V call is TRBV7-2, the J call TRBJ2-7; D is perhaps TRBD2 (5 bases). Germline assignment: CDR1 SGHTA and CDR2 FQGNSA. The V end was cut by 4 bases, the J end by 3 bases, with 10 bases between. The CDR3 runs 13 residues. The CDR3 loop is CASSSRVGYEQYF. CDR3 in DNA: TGTGCCAGCAGCTCGCGGGTGGGCTACGAGCAGTACTTC.

This clonotype was counted at least ten times. The chain recombines TRBV7-9 with TRBJ2-1; 14 nucleotides line up with TRBD2. With 5 bases clipped from V and 10 bases from J, the junction kept 7 bases outside the gene matches. CDR1 is SEHNR and CDR2 is FQNEAQ in the germline V gene (reference sequence). The CDR3 has 15 residues. The CDR3 region has the DNA TGTGCCAGCAGCCTCGGGACTAGCGGGAGTCTCGAGCAGTTCTTC. Residues: CASSLGTSGSLEQFF.

This clonotype was recorded a few times. The chain combines TRBV19 with TRBJ2-1; D uncertain. Trimming pared 3 bases from V and 6 bases from J, leaving 18 bases between. Germline assignment: CDR1 LNHDA and CDR2 SQIVND (reference sequence). The CDR3 covers 16 residues. The CDR3 sequence is CASSIKGSLGGNEQFF. CDR3 bases: TGTGCCAGTAGTATTAAGGGAAGCCTAGGTGGCAATGAGCAGTTCTTC.

The rearrangement links TRBV11-2 to TRBJ1-2; 8 nucleotides align to TRBD1. Looked up from germline, CDR1 is SGHAT and CDR2 is FQNNGV. The V segment lost 8 bases and the J segment 4 bases; nucleotides outside the gene matches: 6. The CDR3 loop spans 13 amino acids. This CDR3 reads CASGSTGAYGYTF. Here the CDR3 DNA reads TGTGCCAGCGGATCGACAGGGGCCTATGGCTACACCTTC. The variable domain in full, with the rest retrieved from reference TRBV11-2 and TRBJ1-2, is EAGVAQSPRYKIIEKRQSVAFWCNPISGHATLYWYQQILGQGPKLLIQFQNNGVVDDSQLPKDRFSAERLKGVDSTLKIQPAKLEDSAVYLCASGSTGAYGYTFGSGTRLTVV.

This clonotype was counted ten times or more. This chain connects TRBV14 to TRBJ1-2; a possible D gene is TRBD1 (6 bases). Germline V CDR1 and CDR2: SGHDN, FVKESK. The CDR3 is 15 amino acids. Trimming took off 0 bases at V and 2 bases at J, with 10 bases between the two ends. The CDR3 protein is CASSQDTGHNYGYTF. The CDR3 DNA follows: TGTGCCAGCAGCCAAGATACAGGGCACAACTATGGCTACACCTTC.

CDR3 coding DNA: TGTGCCAGCAGCTCAGGGCCCACAGATACGCAGTATTTT. Residues: CASSSGPTDTQYF. The V gene is TRBV5-4, the J gene TRBJ2-3; the D gene is possibly TRBD1 (5 bases). Germline V gene sequence: CDR1 SGHNT, CDR2 YYREEE (reference sequence). The V end was cut by 3 bases, the J end by 2 bases, with 7 bases between. The CDR3 covers 13 residues.

This clonotype was counted ten times or more. The rearrangement links TRBV12-3 or TRBV12-4 to TRBJ1-2, with D tentatively TRBD1 (5 bases). The CDR3 is made up of 15 amino acids. Trimming left V 8 bases short and J 2 bases short, with 18 bases between. The DNA for the CDR3 is TGTGCCAGCGCCTTGTGGGGGGAGAACAACTATGGCTACACCTTC. This codes for CASALWGENNYGYTF.

This clonotype was counted between two and nine times. The genes are TRBV6-5 and TRBJ2-5, with 10 nucleotides matching TRBD2. From germline, CDR1 is MNHEY and CDR2 SVGAGI. V lost 5 bases, J lost 5 bases, and 11 bases stayed unmatched. The CDR3 is 16 amino acids. This CDR3 reads CASSRGSGGFKETQYF. The DNA of the CDR3 is TGTGCCAGCAGTCGGGGTAGCGGGGGGTTTAAGGAGACCCAGTACTTC.

This clonotype was detected many times. CDR3: CASIRREEGTQYF. CDR3 sequence (DNA): TGTGCCAGCATCCGCCGGGAGGAGGGGACCCAGTACTTC. The chain joins TRBV12-3 or TRBV12-4 to TRBJ2-5, with 7 positions matching TRBD2. Losses at the gene ends were 7 bases for V and 7 bases for J; bases not matched to a gene: 9. The CDR3 runs to 13 residues.

This clonotype was counted ten times or more. V is TRBV7-9 and J is TRBJ2-1; the D gene is possibly TRBD1 (6 bases). With 6 bases removed from V and 7 bases from J, the gap between germline ends came to 10 bases. Germline CDR1 is SEHNR and CDR2 is FQNEAQ (reference sequence). The CDR3 is made up of 12 amino acids. The CDR3 protein is CASSYRVNEQFF. The CDR3 DNA is TGTGCCAGCAGTTACAGGGTAAATGAGCAGTTCTTC.

This clonotype has at least ten counts. The CDR3 sequence is CASSPPGLAGVVAEQYF. The CDR3 DNA follows: TGTGCCAGCAGCCCGCCCGGACTAGCGGGAGTGGTGGCCGAGCAGTACTTC. The chain employs TRBV11-3 and TRBJ2-7; 13 nucleotides agree with TRBD2. Germline V CDR1 and CDR2: SGHNT, YENEEA. The CDR3 consists of 17 residues. The V gene end was trimmed by 5 bases and the J gene end by 6 bases; junction bases not matched to a gene: 13. Variable domain in full (rest from reference TRBV11-3 and TRBJ2-7): EAGVVQSPRYKIIEKKQPVAFWCNPISGHNTLYWYLQNLGQGPELLIRYENEEAVDDSQLPKDRFSAERLKGVDSTLKIQPAELGDSAVYLCASSPPGLAGVVAEQYFGPGTRLTVT.

J is TRBJ2-7 and V is TRBV11-3, with D uncertain. This CDR3 is built from 15 residues. Germline CDR1 is SGHNT and CDR2 is YENEEA. Deletions cut 1 base from V and 3 bases from J, with 13 bases between. CDR3 nucleotide sequence: TGTGCCAGCAGCTTAGCGACAAATAGTTACTACGAGCAGTACTTC. Its translation is CASSLATNSYYEQYF.

This clonotype was observed a handful of times. The genes are TRBV4-1 and TRBJ1-1; D is ambiguous. This CDR3 spans 15 amino acids. Trimming removed 2 bases at V and 7 bases at J, with 17 bases between. Germline V gene data show CDR1 as MGHRA and CDR2 as YSYEKL. CDR3 DNA: TGCGCCAGCAGCCAACCCAGAACCGGGGTTGATGAAGCTTTCTTT. Its translation is CASSQPRTGVDEAFF.